The 21 T cell receptor beta chains below were found in one sample sequenced in a study of blood T cell repertoires in COVID-19. Profiling relied on immunoSEQ multiplex PCR, and the TCRdb table lists in-frame clones only, not all of them. The sample yields 300,000 to 400,000 clones, roughly 90% seen once. What was sequenced was PBMCs or T cells enriched from blood (not recorded which). These receptors came from a woman aged 25 to 39 with acute COVID-19.

The CDR3 bases are TGTGCCAGCACCGGGAAGTACGAGCAGTACTTC. It yields the protein CASTGKYEQYF. The rearrangement links TRBV2 to TRBJ2-7; weak D call: TRBD2 (5 bases). V lost 7 bases and J lost 4, with 8 bases in between. Germline lookup yields CDR1 SNHLY and CDR2 FYNNEI. CDR3 length: 11 amino acids.

The rearrangement links TRBV6-5 to TRBJ1-1, with D tentatively TRBD1 (5 bases). V lost 6 bases to trimming and J lost 0 bases, with 8 bases between them. Per the germline V gene, CDR1 is MNHEY and CDR2 is SVGAGI. The CDR3 runs 13 residues. This CDR3 reads CASRAGMNTEAFF. The CDR3 coding sequence is TGTGCCAGCAGGGCAGGGATGAACACTGAAGCTTTCTTT.

CDR3 nucleotides: TGTGCCAGCAGTACCGGGACAGGGGTCTACGAGCAGTACTTC. Translation gives CASSTGTGVYEQYF. V is TRBV6-5 and J is TRBJ2-7, with 10 bases matching TRBD1. The germline V gene encodes CDR1 MNHEY and CDR2 SVGAGI. This CDR3 has 14 amino acids. Unmatched junction bases numbered 4, after V lost 5 bases and J lost 3 bases.

This clone appeared a few times. The chain has TRBV4-1 and TRBJ1-2; TRBD1 might be the D (6 bases). This CDR3 is built from 14 residues. From germline, CDR1 is MGHRA and CDR2 YSYEKL. Trimming shortened V by 4 bases and J by 2 bases, and 11 bases separated the two germline ends. The CDR3 is CASSRLTGNYGYTF. The DNA of the CDR3 is TGCGCCAGCAGCCGTCTTACAGGGAACTATGGCTACACCTTC.

The chain has TRBV12-5 and TRBJ1-1; possibly TRBD1 for D (5 bases). The germline CDR1 and CDR2 sequences are LGHNT and FRNRAP. The CDR3 sequence is 17 residues long. Trimming cost V 3 bases and J 0 bases, with 17 bases left between them. Here the CDR3 reads CASGFTRDGEVNTEAFF. The CDR3 nucleotides are TGTGCTAGTGGTTTCACCCGGGACGGGGAGGTGAACACTGAAGCTTTCTTT.

The chain joins TRBV24-1 to TRBJ2-7; D is perhaps TRBD1 (6 bases). Germline CDR1 KGHDR, CDR2 SFDVKD. Trimming removed 4 bases at V and 1 base at J, with 16 bases between. This CDR3 spans 16 amino acids. CDR3 in amino acids: CATSEATGKFSYEQYF. CDR3 sequence (DNA): TGTGCCACCAGTGAAGCGACAGGTAAATTTTCCTACGAGCAGTACTTC.

The V gene is TRBV6-5, the J gene TRBJ1-6; 12 bases align to TRBD1. With V trimmed by 5 bases and J by 14 bases, 7 bases remained unmatched. The germline V gene has CDR1 MNHEY and CDR2 SVGAGI. This CDR3 is built from 14 residues. CDR3 loop: CASSPGTGGWSLHF. CDR3 bases: TGTGCCAGCAGTCCCGGGACAGGGGGCTGGTCCCTCCACTTT.

The V and J genes are TRBV4-1 and TRBJ2-7; D gene unclear. The germline V gene has CDR1 MGHRA and CDR2 YSYEKL. The CDR3 sequence is 14 residues long. The ends were cut back, 1 base at V and 2 bases at J, with 9 bases in the middle. Here the CDR3 DNA reads TGCGCCAGCAGCCAAGTGGGCCCTCCCTACGAGCAGTACTTC. It codes for CASSQVGPPYEQYF.

This clone came up a few times. This chain joins TRBV20-1 and TRBJ1-5; 7 nucleotides align to TRBD1. The CDR3 is made up of 15 amino acids. The V segment lost 3 bases and the J segment 0 bases; nucleotides outside the gene matches: 5. CDR1 and CDR2 from the germline V gene are DFQATT and SNEGSKA (reference sequence). The CDR3 region is CSASPGTDSNQPQHF. The CDR3 DNA reads TGCAGTGCTAGTCCCGGGACAGATAGCAATCAGCCCCAGCATTTT.

CDR3 residues: CASSATSGGSDTQYF. In DNA form, the CDR3 reads TGTGCCAGCAGTGCGACTAGCGGGGGTTCAGATACGCAGTATTTT. The chain recombines TRBV6-4 with TRBJ2-3; 12 bases are a match to TRBD2. Germline CDR1 is MRHNA and CDR2 is SNTAGT. The V and J ends lost 4 bases and 4 bases, in that order; junction bases with no gene match: 3. CDR3 length: 15 residues.

J is TRBJ2-7 and V is TRBV19, with a possible D match to TRBD2 (5 bases). Looked up from germline, CDR1 is LNHDA and CDR2 is SQIVND (reference sequence). The CDR3 consists of 10 residues. V lost 8 bases, J lost 4 bases, and 6 bases lay in between. The CDR3 sequence is CASGGYEQYF. In DNA form, the CDR3 reads TGTGCCAGTGGAGGATACGAGCAGTACTTC. Full variable domain (remainder filled in from reference TRBV19 and TRBJ2-7): DGGITQSPKYLFRKEGQNVTLSCEQNLNHDAMYWYRQDPGQGLRLIYYSQIVNDFQKGDIAEGYSVSREKKESFPLTVTSAQKNPTAFYLCASGGYEQYFGPGTRLTVT.

The gene calls are TRBV28 and TRBJ2-7; the D gene is possibly TRBD2 (5 bases). Trimming shortened V by 5 bases and J by 3 bases, and 14 bases separated the two germline ends. Per the germline V gene, CDR1 is MDHEN and CDR2 is SYDVKM. CDR3 size: 14 residues. The CDR3: CASSKPGSSYEQYF. CDR3 bases: TGTGCCAGCAGTAAGCCGGGATCAAGCTACGAGCAGTACTTC.

V usage is TRBV2 and J usage is TRBJ1-2; possibly TRBD1 for D (5 bases). CDR1 is SNHLY, CDR2 FYNNEI, per germline. Trimming cost V 4 bases and J 7 bases, with 19 bases left between them. The CDR3 spans 15 residues. The CDR3 loop reads CASSAGGGGIGGYTF. In nucleotides, the CDR3 is TGTGCCAGCAGTGCGGGGGGAGGAGGTATTGGTGGCTACACCTTC.

J is TRBJ2-3 and V is TRBV7-2; 15 bases line up with TRBD2. The CDR3 has 17 residues. Germline V lookup: CDR1 SGHTA, CDR2 FQGNSA. Trimming at V came to 2 bases and at J to 3 bases, leaving 3 bases not matched to a gene. Written as DNA, the CDR3 is TGTGCCAGCAGCTTAAAGGGACTAGCGGGGGGTACAGATACGCAGTATTTT. It yields the protein CASSLKGLAGGTDTQYF.

This sequence joins TRBV27 and TRBJ2-2; D gene unclear. Germline V gene data show CDR1 as MNHEY and CDR2 as SMNVEV (reference sequence). The V and J ends lost 11 bases and 0 bases respectively, with 10 bases between them. The CDR3 runs to 13 residues. The CDR3 sequence is CAVRSANTGELFF. The CDR3 DNA reads TGTGCCGTACGAAGCGCGAACACCGGGGAGCTGTTTTTT.

The V and J genes are TRBV24-1 and TRBJ1-2; 10 positions match TRBD1. The CDR3 is made up of 17 amino acids. V lost 2 bases to trimming and J lost 5 bases; unmatched junction nucleotides: 10. The V gene's germline CDR1 is KGHDR and CDR2 SFDVKD. CDR3 protein: CATSDSGGQGKVYGYTF. As DNA, the CDR3 is TGTGCCACCAGTGATTCCGGGGGACAGGGGAAGGTGTATGGCTACACCTTC.

This clone was counted a single time. The chain is built from TRBV20-1 and TRBJ1-2; D remains ambiguous. V was pared by 6 bases and J by 2 bases, with 7 bases between. In germline, CDR1 is DFQATT, CDR2 SNEGSKA (reference sequence). The CDR3 totals 11 residues. CDR3 nucleotides: TGCAGTGCCGGGTTGAACTATGGCTACACCTTC. Its translation: CSAGLNYGYTF.

The sample holds one count of this clone. The J gene is TRBJ2-1, the V gene TRBV3-1 (or the pseudogene TRBV3-2); D is ambiguous. Germline CDR1 LGHDT, CDR2 YNNKEL (reference sequence). The CDR3 contains 12 residues. Trimming took off 1 base at V and 7 bases at J, with 5 bases between the two ends. The CDR3 protein is CASSQVRNEQFF. Written as DNA, the CDR3 is TGTGCCAGCAGCCAAGTGAGGAATGAGCAGTTCTTC.

The J gene is TRBJ2-7, the V gene TRBV30, with no clear D. The germline gives CDR1 GTSNPN, CDR2 SVGIG (reference sequence). V lost 2 bases and J lost 3, with 8 bases in between. This CDR3 spans 12 amino acids. The CDR3 coding sequence is TGTGCCTGGAGTAGTACGGGCTACGAGCAGTACTTC. Translated: CAWSSTGYEQYF. The full variable domain, rest sourced from reference TRBV30 and TRBJ2-7, is SQTIHQWPATLVQPVGSPLSLECTVEGTSNPNLYWYRQAAGRGLQLLFYSVGIGQISSEVPQNLSASRPQDRQFILSSKKLLLSDSGFYLCAWSSTGYEQYFGPGTRLTVT.

This chain connects TRBV7-8 to TRBJ1-2; a weak D match, TRBD1 (5 bases). The CDR3 length is 13 residues. Trimming shortened V by 4 bases and J by 4 bases, and 10 bases separated the two germline ends. Germline CDR1 is SGHVS and CDR2 is FQNEAQ. Here the CDR3 reads CASSSDIGYGYTF. The CDR3 coding sequence is TGTGCCAGCAGCTCGGACATAGGCTATGGCTACACCTTC.

The rearrangement uses TRBV5-4 and TRBJ2-2; D is perhaps TRBD2 (7 bases). With 4 bases removed from V and 6 bases from J, the gap between germline ends came to 19 bases. Germline values: CDR1 SGHNT, CDR2 YYREEE (reference sequence). The CDR3 length is 16 residues. The CDR3: CASSRRRQGRAGELFF. The CDR3 coding sequence is TGTGCCAGCAGCCGGCGACGTCAGGGGAGGGCCGGGGAGCTGTTTTTT.